The rows below give T cell receptor beta chains drawn from one sample of a study of T-cell memory formation after mild COVID-19. TCRdb fed the 5' RACE reads into MiXCR, producing one record per CDR3 protein. The sample includes 180,000 or so distinct CDR3 sequences, roughly 12% of them seen just once. Source material: PBMCs or a T cell subset sorted from them (not recorded which). These receptors all stem from a man younger than 30 who had mild COVID-19 (a few samples of this study predate the infection). Cell type and time point are not known. The CDR3 runs from the conserved cysteine through the conserved F or W. The order of the fields is V gene, J gene, CDR3 protein.

TRBV24-1,TRBJ1-6,CATSDLFDRRVVGVQVQSPLHF
TRBV2,TRBJ2-5,CASLLGEETQYF
TRBV5-1,TRBJ2-7,CASSPAATYEQYF
TRBV27,TRBJ2-4,CARGACKNIQYF
TRBV12-3/TRBV12-4,TRBJ1-5,CASSLTTNQPQHF
TRBV2,TRBJ2-7,CASRVTTYEQYF
TRBV7-8,TRBJ2-3,CASSLVEVSDTQYF
TRBV7-2,TRBJ2-5,CASSWTRDQETQYF
TRBV6-6,TRBJ2-3,CASSRTPGTSGGGNTDTQYF
TRBV6-4,TRBJ1-5,CASGTGDYSNQPQHF
TRBV12-3/TRBV12-4,TRBJ2-1,CASRKRNEQFF
TRBV7-2,TRBJ2-5,CASSLLGHRETQYF
TRBV9,TRBJ2-3,CASSVGQRLTDTQYF
TRBV5-1,TRBJ1-1,CASSPWLVGTEAFF
TRBV7-2,TRBJ2-3,CASSHRATDTQYF
TRBV7-2,TRBJ2-3,CASSLLAGGAPDTQYF
TRBV10-3,TRBJ1-5,CAISEGGQYSNQPQHF